This TCR beta chain originates from a study of blood T cell repertoires in COVID-19. At the level of the study: From the United States, Italy and Spain came samples of acute and convalescent COVID-19. T cells, B-cell-depleted T cells, or PBMCs supplied cDNA or gDNA.

This CDR3 has 16 residues. Germline V gene sequence: CDR1 WSHSY, CDR2 SAAADI. Unmatched junction bases numbered 7, after V lost 3 bases and J lost 6 bases. Authors' methods: How many nucleated cells were present was estimated from reference gene primer amplification. Using immunoSEQ multiplex PCR, the repertoire was profiled, and TCRdb retains in-frame clones only, with some absent. The V and J calls and the clone size are those of that table, but D and trimming were determined from the DNA. The profile shows 200,000 to 300,000 clones, more than 70% of them singletons. The gene calls are TRBV10-2 and TRBJ2-3; TRBD2 aligns across 12 bases. The sample was peripheral blood. The source is an elderly man with acute or convalescent COVID-19. The chain's CDR3 is CASSEWLAGGPDTQYF. In DNA form, the CDR3 reads TGCGCCAGCAGTGAATGGCTAGCGGGGGGGCCCGATACGCAGTATTTT.